Below, 27 T cell receptor beta chains from the same sample are listed, as sequenced in a study of blood T cell repertoires in COVID-19. Libraries were prepared by immunoSEQ multiplex PCR; TCRdb keeps only in-frame clonotypes and omits some of them. The sample lists over 150,000 clones; around 73% were seen once. Specimen: PBMCs or T cells enriched from blood (not recorded which). These TCRs come from a woman aged 50 to 65 who had recovered from COVID-19.

The V call is TRBV28, the J call TRBJ2-5; 14 bases are a match to TRBD2. The trim removed 0 bases at V and 0 bases at J, leaving 18 bases unmatched. This CDR3 contains 23 residues. Germline V gene sequence: CDR1 MDHEN, CDR2 SYDVKM. The CDR3 coding sequence is TGTGCCAGCAGTTTATGGGGGACAAGACTAGCGGGAGGGCCAGCTTCATACCAAGAGACCCAGTACTTC. Translation gives CASSLWGTRLAGGPASYQETQYF.

This chain links TRBV7-9 with TRBJ1-1; tentative D call: TRBD1 (5 bases). Trimming pared 8 bases from V and 5 bases from J, leaving 18 bases between. The germline gives CDR1 SEHNR, CDR2 FQNEAQ (reference sequence). The CDR3 is 14 amino acids. The CDR3 here is CASAQGGSRTEAFF. The CDR3 nucleotides are TGTGCCAGCGCCCAGGGAGGGTCCAGGACTGAAGCTTTCTTT.

The chain uses TRBV19 and TRBJ2-2; 8 bases agree with TRBD1. Trimming took 1 base from V and 6 from J; bases not matched to a gene: 4. CDR3 length: 15 residues. CDR1 LNHDA and CDR2 SQIVND come from the germline V gene (reference sequence). The CDR3 spells CASSIGTGIPGELFF. The DNA of the CDR3 is TGTGCCAGTAGTATAGGGACAGGGATCCCCGGGGAGCTGTTTTTT.

The chain carries TRBV21-1 and TRBJ2-7; the table calls TRBD1, which could not be checked here. TRBV21-1 is classified as a pseudogene. The CDR3 contains 15 residues. CDR3 residues: CASSKGTALSYEQYF. CDR3 DNA sequence: TGTGCCAGCAGCAAAGGGACAGCCCTCTCCTACGAGCAGTACTTC.

This clone was observed once. The same CDR3 is also encoded by other DNA sequences in this sample. The J gene is TRBJ2-1, the V gene TRBV5-1; 9 bases fit TRBD1. CDR1 SGHRS and CDR2 YFSETQ come from the germline V gene. This CDR3 region has 15 residues. V was clipped by 4 bases and J by 3 bases; unmatched bases: 5. CDR3 sequence reads: CASSLGQGSYNEQFF. DNA for the CDR3: TGCGCCAGCAGCCTAGGACAGGGGAGCTACAATGAGCAGTTCTTC.

This clone was counted a single time. This rearrangement joins TRBV7-9 to TRBJ1-2; 7 bases are a match to TRBD1. This CDR3 is built from 12 residues. Germline V lookup: CDR1 SEHNR, CDR2 FQNEAQ (reference sequence). V dropped 8 bases and J dropped 6; count of bases not matched to a gene: 6. CDR3 protein: CASQMGTDGYTF. Here the CDR3 DNA reads TGTGCCAGCCAAATGGGGACAGATGGCTACACCTTC.

J is TRBJ2-1 and V is TRBV5-6; D possibly corresponds to TRBD2 (5 bases). The germline V and J ends were trimmed by 3 bases and 5 bases, with 9 bases remaining between them. Germline CDR1 and CDR2: SGHDT and YYEEEE. The CDR3 consists of 13 residues. CDR3: CASSWGADNEQFF. The DNA for the CDR3 is TGTGCCAGCAGCTGGGGAGCTGACAATGAGCAGTTCTTC.

The J gene is TRBJ2-1, the V gene TRBV7-2, with 7 positions matching TRBD2. The CDR3 consists of 15 residues. CDR1 is SGHTA, CDR2 FQGNSA, per germline. Unmatched junction bases numbered 10, after V lost 5 bases and J lost 6 bases. The CDR3, as DNA: TGTGCCAGCAGCCCAGGCGGGGGAGGCGGCAATGAGCAGTTCTTC. It specifies CASSPGGGGGNEQFF.

The rearrangement links TRBV29-1 to TRBJ2-5; 8 bases are shared with TRBD2. CDR1 is SQVTM, CDR2 ANQGSEA, per germline. V was clipped by 4 bases and J by 7 bases; unmatched bases: 11. The CDR3 consists of 14 residues. This CDR3 is CSVGATGGPGTQYF. The CDR3 DNA reads as TGCAGCGTTGGGGCCACGGGAGGGCCAGGGACCCAGTACTTC. Full variable domain (rest looked up from reference TRBV29-1 and TRBJ2-5): SAVISQKPSRDICQRGTSLTIQCQVDSQVTMMFWYRQQPGQSLTLIATANQGSEATYESGFVIDKFPISRPNLTFSTLTVSNMSPEDSSIYLCSVGATGGPGTQYFGPGTRLLVL.

The chain joins TRBV6-5 to TRBJ2-7; 7 bases align to TRBD2. The CDR3 sequence is 13 residues long. Germline-derived CDR1 and CDR2 are MNHEY and SVGAGI. Trimming removed 8 bases from V and 3 bases from J; junction bases left unmatched: 7. CDR3 region: CASQQGGGYEQYF. In DNA, the CDR3 is TGTGCCAGCCAACAAGGCGGGGGCTACGAGCAGTACTTC.

This rearrangement joins TRBV30 to TRBJ2-4, with D possibly being TRBD1 (8 bases). Trimming removed 2 bases from V and 7 bases from J, with 15 bases in between. Germline CDR1 reads GTSNPN; CDR2 reads SVGIG (reference sequence). The CDR3 is 14 amino acids. For the CDR3, the DNA is TGTGCCTGGAGTACAGGGGGGGGACTGAACATTCAGTACTTC. Translating gives CAWSTGGGLNIQYF.

V gene TRBV5-4 combines with J gene TRBJ2-5; maybe TRBD2 (5 bases). Germline V gene lookup returns CDR1 SGHNT and CDR2 YYREEE (reference sequence). Trimming pared 1 base from V and 5 bases from J, leaving 12 bases between. CDR3 length: 14 amino acids. The CDR3 sequence is CASSLRAGMETQYF. The CDR3 bases are TGTGCCAGCAGCTTGAGGGCCGGGATGGAGACCCAGTACTTC.

This clone was found once. This rearrangement joins TRBV4-2 to TRBJ2-6; D might be TRBD1 (6 bases). The germline V gene has CDR1 LGHNA and CDR2 YNFKEQ. V was trimmed by 5 bases and J by 4 bases, leaving 15 bases between them. There are 16 residues in the CDR3. The CDR3 protein is CASSGQSSLGANVLTF. The CDR3 DNA reads as TGTGCCAGCAGCGGACAGTCAAGCCTCGGGGCCAACGTCCTGACTTTC.

This clone has a single count. The J gene is TRBJ2-7, the V gene TRBV3-1 (or the pseudogene TRBV3-2), with 8 positions matching TRBD2. Germline V gene sequence: CDR1 LGHDT, CDR2 YNNKEL (reference sequence). The CDR3 loop spans 15 amino acids. The V segment lost 4 bases and the J segment 4 bases; nucleotides outside the gene matches: 9. The CDR3 is CASSPRDGRGYEQYF. CDR3 DNA sequence: TGTGCCAGCAGCCCCCGAGACGGGAGGGGGTACGAGCAGTACTTC.

DNA for the CDR3: TGCAGCGTTGAGACTAGCGGGTATACCGGGGAGCTGTTTTTT. Protein product: CSVETSGYTGELFF. The chain is built from TRBV29-1 and TRBJ2-2; 10 positions agree with TRBD2. The CDR3 length is 14 residues. V dropped 3 bases and J dropped 5; count of bases not matched to a gene: 3. In germline, CDR1 is SQVTM, CDR2 ANQGSEA.

This clone was counted once. V is TRBV30 and J is TRBJ2-5, with 7 bases aligning to TRBD1. The length of the CDR3 is 15 residues. V was clipped by 2 bases and J by 1 base; unmatched bases: 7. From germline, CDR1 is GTSNPN and CDR2 SVGIG (reference sequence). The CDR3 protein is CAWSHRQGSQETQYF. The CDR3 bases are TGTGCCTGGAGTCACCGACAGGGTTCCCAAGAGACCCAGTACTTC. Full variable domain (rest looked up from reference TRBV30 and TRBJ2-5): SQTIHQWPATLVQPVGSPLSLECTVEGTSNPNLYWYRQAAGRGLQLLFYSVGIGQISSEVPQNLSASRPQDRQFILSSKKLLLSDSGFYLCAWSHRQGSQETQYFGPGTRLLVL.

The J gene is TRBJ1-5, the V gene TRBV4-2; D is unclear. Germline V gene lookup returns CDR1 LGHNA and CDR2 YNFKEQ. Between the trimmed V and J ends, which lost 1 base and 3 bases, there was a span of 10 bases. The CDR3 sequence is 15 residues long. The CDR3 spells CASSQGSTLNQPQHF. CDR3 DNA: TGTGCCAGCAGCCAAGGCAGTACCCTCAATCAGCCCCAGCATTTT.

This clone came up a few times. V gene TRBV5-1 combines with J gene TRBJ1-4, with D perhaps matching TRBD1 (5 bases). Germline CDR1 SGHRS, CDR2 YFSETQ. V was pared by 4 bases and J by 7 bases, with 23 bases between. This CDR3 spans 17 amino acids. The CDR3 nucleotides read TGCGCCAGCAGCCCATCATCCGGGGGGACGGGTACTGAAAAACTGTTTTTT. It specifies CASSPSSGGTGTEKLFF.

The gene calls are TRBV6-5 and TRBJ1-2, with 7 positions matching TRBD1. The CDR3 length is 14 residues. CDR1 MNHEY and CDR2 SVGAGI come from the germline V gene. J gave up 2 bases and V 6 bases, and 6 bases lay outside the gene matches. CDR3 amino acids: CASSRNRGNYGYTF. The CDR3 nucleotides are TGTGCCAGCAGCCGTAACAGGGGAAACTATGGCTACACCTTC.

This chain uses TRBV27 with TRBJ2-6; D is possibly TRBD1 (6 bases). The V and J ends lost 3 bases and 2 bases respectively, with 11 bases between them. CDR3 length: 16 residues. CDR1 and CDR2 from the germline V gene are MNHEY and SMNVEV (reference sequence). The CDR3 protein is CASSFRPGAGANVLTF. DNA for the CDR3: TGTGCCAGCAGTTTCCGCCCAGGGGCTGGGGCCAACGTCCTGACTTTC.

This clone was observed a handful of times. The chain has TRBV6-2 or TRBV6-3 and TRBJ2-7; 7 nucleotides match TRBD1. The J segment lost 1 base and the V segment lost 5 bases, leaving 11 bases of the junction unmatched. CDR1 and CDR2 from the germline V gene are MNHEY and SVGEGT. The CDR3 is made up of 16 amino acids. The chain's CDR3 is CASSQDSGRGSYEQYF. As DNA, the CDR3 is TGTGCCAGCAGTCAAGACTCGGGCAGGGGGTCCTACGAGCAGTACTTC.

This sequence joins TRBV10-3 and TRBJ1-2; a possible D gene is TRBD1 (5 bases). Trimming cost V 6 bases and J 8 bases, with 13 bases left between them. The CDR3 spans 12 residues. Germline-derived CDR1 and CDR2 are ENHRY and SYGVKD. CDR3 coding DNA: TGTGCCATCAGCGCTGACAGTCGGGGCTACACCTTC. It encodes CAISADSRGYTF.

Written as DNA, the CDR3 is TGTGCCAGCAGTGCACAGGGTGTGGAGCTGTTTTTT. It codes for CASSAQGVELFF. The J gene is TRBJ2-2, the V gene TRBV12-3 or TRBV12-4, with TRBD1 as a possible D gene (6 bases). Trimming removed 5 bases at V and 10 bases at J, with 11 bases between. The CDR3 runs 12 residues.

The J gene is TRBJ2-1, the V gene TRBV19, with D possibly TRBD2 on 5 matching bases. V shed 4 bases and J shed 0 bases, with 10 bases lying between them. CDR1 is LNHDA and CDR2 is SQIVND in the germline V gene (reference sequence). The CDR3 spans 15 residues. The CDR3 spells CASSTVAFSYNEQFF. The CDR3 nucleotides are TGTGCCAGTAGTACCGTAGCGTTCTCCTACAATGAGCAGTTCTTC.

This chain links TRBV20-1 with TRBJ1-2; a possible D gene is TRBD1 (5 bases). Germline V gives CDR1 DFQATT, CDR2 SNEGSKA (reference sequence). The CDR3 runs to 12 residues. V lost 3 bases to trimming and J lost 7 bases, with 12 bases between them. CDR3 sequence (DNA): TGCAGTGCTAGTAAGGGGCTAAGTGGCTACACCTTC. The encoded protein is CSASKGLSGYTF.

The V call is TRBV12-2, the J call TRBJ2-5; TRBD2 reflects the table's D call only, with no check against the DNA. TRBV12-2 is labeled a pseudogene. This CDR3 contains 15 residues. The CDR3 bases are TGTGCAAGTCGCTTAGAAGGCCCGGCTAGACTTCAAACATACTTC. Its protein is CASRLEGPARLQTYF.

This clone was found once. The chain links TRBV7-9 to TRBJ1-4; 8 bases are shared with TRBD1. With V trimmed by 5 bases and J by 7 bases, 9 bases remained unmatched. Germline V gives CDR1 SEHNR, CDR2 FQNEAQ (reference sequence). The CDR3 is 15 amino acids. The CDR3 protein is CASSPRTGRGEKLFF. The DNA of the CDR3 is TGTGCCAGCAGCCCCCGGACAGGGCGAGGTGAAAAACTGTTTTTT.